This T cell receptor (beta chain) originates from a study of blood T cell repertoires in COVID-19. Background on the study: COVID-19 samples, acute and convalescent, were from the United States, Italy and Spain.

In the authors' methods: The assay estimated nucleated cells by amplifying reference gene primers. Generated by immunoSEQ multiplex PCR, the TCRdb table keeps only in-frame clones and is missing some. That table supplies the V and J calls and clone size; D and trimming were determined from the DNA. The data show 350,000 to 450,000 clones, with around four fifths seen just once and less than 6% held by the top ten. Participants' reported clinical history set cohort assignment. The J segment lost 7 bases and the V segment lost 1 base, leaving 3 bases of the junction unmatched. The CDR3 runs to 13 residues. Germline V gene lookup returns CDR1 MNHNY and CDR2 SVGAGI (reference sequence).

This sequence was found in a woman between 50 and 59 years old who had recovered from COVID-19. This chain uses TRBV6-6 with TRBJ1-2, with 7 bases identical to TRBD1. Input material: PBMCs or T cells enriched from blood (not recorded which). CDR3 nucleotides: TGTGCCAGCAGTTACTTGGAGGGGGCTGGCTACACCTTC. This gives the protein CASSYLEGAGYTF.